This TCR beta chain originates from a study of CD8 T cells in ankylosing spondylitis. The study's findings and limits: Relatively scarce in peripheral blood, disease-linked clones were CD8+. Disease-linked clones reportedly concentrated significantly in matched ankylosing spondylitis synovial fluid. About 8 highly homologous variants formed a TCR beta motif that appeared characteristic of ankylosing spondylitis blood.

Molecular-barcoded quantitative 5'-RACE produced these TCR beta libraries. From the 5' RACE reads, TCRdb called clonotypes with MiXCR, one entry per CDR3 protein. This table has 250,000 to 300,000 distinct CDR3 sequences, 18% appearing once. Trimming left V 6 bases short and J 0 bases short, with 12 bases between. The CDR3 contains 15 residues. As for this clonotype: What it binds is unknown.

The sequence came from a male donor with ankylosing spondylitis or in good health (not recorded which). The specimen sequenced was blood, either unsorted or a sorted T cell fraction (not recorded which). The chain recombines TRBV12-3 or TRBV12-4 with TRBJ2-1; possibly TRBD2 for D (6 bases). The CDR3 reads CASRPLGSSYNEQFF. The CDR3 bases are TGTGCCAGCAGGCCACTCGGGAGCTCCTACAATGAGCAGTTCTTC.